This paragraph reports one T cell receptor beta chain. Its antigen is still unknown. The record originates from a study of cytomegalovirus exposure and HLA in healthy donors. The study's findings and limits: According to reports, the classifier identified cytomegalovirus status with high specificity and sensitivity.

The V gene's germline CDR1 is LGHNA and CDR2 YSLEER. This CDR3 comprises 16 residues. With 4 bases clipped from V and 3 bases from J, the junction kept 11 bases outside the gene matches. This PCR relied on a set of 60 Vbeta primers and 13 Jbeta primers. Study processing details: As a later analysis found, there were 80 million to 90 million unique TCR beta chains, of which roughly 11 million were shared. Produced via immunoSEQ multiplex PCR; TCRdb's table is partial and in-frame only. The V and J calls and clone size come from that table; D and trimming were worked out from the DNA. This sample has 60,000 to 70,000 clones, with 65% to 85% found just once.

Material: PBMCs. The V gene is TRBV4-3, the J gene TRBJ1-1, with TRBD1 identical over 7 bases. The receptor's source is a woman in her twenties or thirties in good health and CMV-seronegative. This chain's CDR3 is CASSLTGWGKDTEAFF. CDR3 DNA: TGCGCCAGCAGCCTGACAGGGTGGGGGAAGGACACTGAAGCTTTCTTT.